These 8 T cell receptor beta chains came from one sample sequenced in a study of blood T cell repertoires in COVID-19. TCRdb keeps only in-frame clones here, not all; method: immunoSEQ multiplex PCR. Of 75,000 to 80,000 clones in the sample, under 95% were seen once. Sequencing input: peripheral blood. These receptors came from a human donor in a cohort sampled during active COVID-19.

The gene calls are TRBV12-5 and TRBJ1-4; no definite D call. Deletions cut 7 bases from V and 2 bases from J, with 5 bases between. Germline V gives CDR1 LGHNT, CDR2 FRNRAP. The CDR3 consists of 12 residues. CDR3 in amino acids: CASAYTNEKLFF. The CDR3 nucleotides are TGTGCTAGTGCTTATACTAATGAAAAACTGTTTTTT.

The CDR3 DNA reads as TGTGCCTGGAAGACAGGGGGCTACACTGAAGCTTTCTTT. It translates to CAWKTGGYTEAFF. The J gene is TRBJ1-1, the V gene TRBV30; 10 bases agree with TRBD1. The CDR3 totals 13 residues. CDR1 GTSNPN and CDR2 SVGIG come from the germline V gene (reference sequence). The ends lost 4 bases at V and 3 bases at J; junction bases unmatched: 2.

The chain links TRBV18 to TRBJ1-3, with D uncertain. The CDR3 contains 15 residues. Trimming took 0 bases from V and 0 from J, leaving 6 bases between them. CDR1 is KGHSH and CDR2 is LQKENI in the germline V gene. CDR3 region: CASSPPNTSGNTIYF. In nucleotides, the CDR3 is TGTGCCAGCTCACCACCCAACACCTCTGGAAACACCATATATTTT.

The CDR3 loop reads CAIHGQGPAKNIQYF. DNA of the CDR3: TGTGCCATTCATGGACAGGGACCGGCCAAAAACATTCAGTACTTC. The chain uses TRBV5-4 and TRBJ2-4; 8 positions agree with TRBD1. The CDR3 extends over 15 amino acids. Germline CDR1 is SGHNT and CDR2 is YYREEE (reference sequence). V was pared by 9 bases and J by 1 base, with 9 bases of the junction left unmatched. The complete variable domain, with remaining parts taken from reference TRBV5-4 and TRBJ2-4, reads ETGVTQSPTHLIKTRGQQVTLRCSSQSGHNTVSWYQQALGQGPQFIFQYYREEENGRGNFPPRFSGLQFPNYSSELNVNALELDDSALYLCAIHGQGPAKNIQYFGAGTRLSVL.

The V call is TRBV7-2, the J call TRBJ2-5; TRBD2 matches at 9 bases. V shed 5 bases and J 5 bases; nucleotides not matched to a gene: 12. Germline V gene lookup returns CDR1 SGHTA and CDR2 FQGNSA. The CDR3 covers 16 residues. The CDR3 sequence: CASSRATSGPSETQYF. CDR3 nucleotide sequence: TGTGCCAGCAGCCGTGCTACTAGCGGGCCTAGCGAGACCCAGTACTTC.

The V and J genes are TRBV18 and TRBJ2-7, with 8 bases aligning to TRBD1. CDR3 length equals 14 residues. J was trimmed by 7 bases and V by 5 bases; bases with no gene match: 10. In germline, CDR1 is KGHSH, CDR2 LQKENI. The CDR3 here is CASSGSSGGREQYF. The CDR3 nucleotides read TGTGCCAGCTCAGGGTCATCAGGGGGCCGGGAGCAGTACTTC.

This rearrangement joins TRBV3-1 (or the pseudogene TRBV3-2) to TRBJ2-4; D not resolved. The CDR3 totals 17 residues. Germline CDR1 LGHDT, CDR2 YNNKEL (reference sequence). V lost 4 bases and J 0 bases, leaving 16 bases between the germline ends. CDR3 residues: CASSPPQTPVAKNIQYF. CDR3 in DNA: TGTGCCAGCAGCCCCCCTCAGACACCCGTAGCCAAAAACATTCAGTACTTC.

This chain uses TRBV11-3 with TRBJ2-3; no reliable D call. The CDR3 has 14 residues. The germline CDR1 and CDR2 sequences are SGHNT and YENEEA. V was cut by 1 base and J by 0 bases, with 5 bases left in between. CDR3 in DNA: TGTGCCAGCAGCTTAGGGGCAAGCACAGATACGCAGTATTTT. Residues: CASSLGASTDTQYF. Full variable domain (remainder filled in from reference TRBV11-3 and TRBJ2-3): EAGVVQSPRYKIIEKKQPVAFWCNPISGHNTLYWYLQNLGQGPELLIRYENEEAVDDSQLPKDRFSAERLKGVDSTLKIQPAELGDSAVYLCASSLGASTDTQYFGPGTRLTVL.